The entry that follows covers one TCR beta chain sequence. This sample is drawn from a study of cytotoxic CD8 clonotypes in ibrutinib-treated CLL. Sequenced by immunoSEQ multiplex PCR; TCRdb stores in-frame clones only, minus some. The sample contains about 140,000 clones, around 81% of which appear only once. This CDR3 contains 11 residues. Germline V gives CDR1 SNHLY, CDR2 FYNNEI. The V gene lost 3 bases and the J gene lost 7 bases, with 6 bases spanning the gap. The V call is TRBV2, the J call TRBJ1-2; no definite D call. The TCR comes from a human donor with chronic lymphocytic leukemia. The sequenced sample was PBMCs, obtained after 36 months of ibrutinib treatment. This chain's CDR3 is CASSEHSGYTF. In DNA, the CDR3 is TGTGCCAGCAGTGAGCACAGTGGCTACACCTTC.